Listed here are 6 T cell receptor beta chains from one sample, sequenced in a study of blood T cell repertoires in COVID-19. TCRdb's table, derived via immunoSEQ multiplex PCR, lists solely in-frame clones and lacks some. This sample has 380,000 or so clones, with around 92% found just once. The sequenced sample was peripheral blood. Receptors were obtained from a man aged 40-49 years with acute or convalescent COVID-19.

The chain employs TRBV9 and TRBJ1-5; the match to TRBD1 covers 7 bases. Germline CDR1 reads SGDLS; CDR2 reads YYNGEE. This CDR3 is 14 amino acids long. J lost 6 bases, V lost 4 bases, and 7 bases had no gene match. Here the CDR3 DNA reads TGTGCCAGCAGCCCCAGGGGGAGTGCTCAGCCCCAGCATTTT. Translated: CASSPRGSAQPQHF. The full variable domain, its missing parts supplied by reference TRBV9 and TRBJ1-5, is DSGVTQTPKHLITATGQRVTLRCSPRSGDLSVYWYQQSLDQGLQFLIQYYNGEERAKGNILERFSAQQFPDLHSELNLSSLELGDSALYFCASSPRGSAQPQHFGDGTRLSIL.

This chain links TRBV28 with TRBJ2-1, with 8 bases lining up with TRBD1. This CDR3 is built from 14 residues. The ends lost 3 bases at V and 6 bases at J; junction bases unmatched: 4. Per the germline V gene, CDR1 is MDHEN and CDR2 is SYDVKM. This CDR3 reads CASSLRTGRNEQFF. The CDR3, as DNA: TGTGCCAGCAGTTTGAGGACAGGGCGCAATGAGCAGTTCTTC.

The CDR3 is CASSRGATNEKLFF. DNA for the CDR3: TGTGCCAGCAGCCGGGGGGCTACTAATGAAAAACTGTTTTTT. The V call is TRBV11-2, the J call TRBJ1-4, with TRBD1 as a possible D gene (6 bases). Per germline, CDR1 SGHAT and CDR2 FQNNGV. The V gene lost 5 bases and the J gene lost 2 bases, with 9 bases spanning the gap. There are 14 residues in the CDR3.

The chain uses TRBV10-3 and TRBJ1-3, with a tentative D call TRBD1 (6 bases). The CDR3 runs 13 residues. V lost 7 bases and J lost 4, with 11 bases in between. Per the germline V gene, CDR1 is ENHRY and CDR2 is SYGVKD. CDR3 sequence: CAITDDRGNTIYF. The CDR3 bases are TGTGCCATCACCGATGACAGGGGAAACACCATATATTTT.

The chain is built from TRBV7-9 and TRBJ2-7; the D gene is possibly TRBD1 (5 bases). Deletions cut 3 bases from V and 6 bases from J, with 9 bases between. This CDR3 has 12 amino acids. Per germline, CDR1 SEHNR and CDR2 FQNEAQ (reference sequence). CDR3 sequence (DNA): TGTGCCAGCAGCTTTCAGGGCCGCGAGCAGTACTTC. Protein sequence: CASSFQGREQYF.

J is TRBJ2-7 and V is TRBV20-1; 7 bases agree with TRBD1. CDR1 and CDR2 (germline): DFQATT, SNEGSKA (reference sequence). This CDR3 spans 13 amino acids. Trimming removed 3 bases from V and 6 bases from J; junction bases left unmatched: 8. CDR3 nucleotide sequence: TGCAGTGCTAGTCCCGGGACAGTCACCGAGCAGTACTTC. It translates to CSASPGTVTEQYF.